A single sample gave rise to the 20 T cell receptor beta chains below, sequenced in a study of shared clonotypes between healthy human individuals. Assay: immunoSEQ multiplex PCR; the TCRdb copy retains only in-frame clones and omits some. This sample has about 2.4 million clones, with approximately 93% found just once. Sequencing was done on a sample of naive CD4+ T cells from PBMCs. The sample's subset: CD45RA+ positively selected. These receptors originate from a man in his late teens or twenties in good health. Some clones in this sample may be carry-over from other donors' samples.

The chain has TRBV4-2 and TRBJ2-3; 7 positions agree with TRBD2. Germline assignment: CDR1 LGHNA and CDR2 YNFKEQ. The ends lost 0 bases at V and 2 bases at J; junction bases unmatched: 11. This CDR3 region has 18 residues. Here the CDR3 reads CASSQEPSRGSFTDTQYF. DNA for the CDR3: TGTGCCAGCAGCCAAGAGCCCAGTCGCGGGAGCTTCACAGATACGCAGTATTTT.

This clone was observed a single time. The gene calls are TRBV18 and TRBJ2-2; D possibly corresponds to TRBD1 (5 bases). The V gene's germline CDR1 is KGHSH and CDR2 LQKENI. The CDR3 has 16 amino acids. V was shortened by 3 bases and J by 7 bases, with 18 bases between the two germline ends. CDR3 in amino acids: CASSPLRGGAGGELFF. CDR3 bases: TGTGCCAGCTCACCGTTAAGGGGCGGCGCCGGCGGGGAGCTGTTTTTT. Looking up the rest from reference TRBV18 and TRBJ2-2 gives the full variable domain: NAGVMQNPRHLVRRRGQEARLRCSPMKGHSHVYWYRQLPEEGLKFMVYLQKENIIDESGMPKERFSAEFPKEGPSILRIQQVVRGDSAAYFCASSPLRGGAGGELFFGEGSRLTVL.

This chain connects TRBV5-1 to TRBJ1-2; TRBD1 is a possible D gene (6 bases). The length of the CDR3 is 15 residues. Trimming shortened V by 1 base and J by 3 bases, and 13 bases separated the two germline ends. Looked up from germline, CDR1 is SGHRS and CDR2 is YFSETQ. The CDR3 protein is CASSLSSRGDYGYTF. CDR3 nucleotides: TGCGCCAGCAGCTTGTCGTCCAGGGGTGACTATGGCTACACCTTC.

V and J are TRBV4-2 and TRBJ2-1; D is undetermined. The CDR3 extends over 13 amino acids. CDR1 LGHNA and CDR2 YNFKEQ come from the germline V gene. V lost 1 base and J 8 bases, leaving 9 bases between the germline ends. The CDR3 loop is CASSQGPGYEQFF. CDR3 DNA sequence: TGTGCCAGCAGCCAAGGACCCGGTTATGAGCAGTTCTTC.

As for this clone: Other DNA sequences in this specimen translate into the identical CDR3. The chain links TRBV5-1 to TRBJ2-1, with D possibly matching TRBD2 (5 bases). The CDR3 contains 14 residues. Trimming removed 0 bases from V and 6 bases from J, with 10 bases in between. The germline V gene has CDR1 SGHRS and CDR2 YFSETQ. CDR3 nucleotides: TGCGCCAGCAGCTTGGGGACGAGCGGCAATGAGCAGTTCTTC. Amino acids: CASSLGTSGNEQFF.

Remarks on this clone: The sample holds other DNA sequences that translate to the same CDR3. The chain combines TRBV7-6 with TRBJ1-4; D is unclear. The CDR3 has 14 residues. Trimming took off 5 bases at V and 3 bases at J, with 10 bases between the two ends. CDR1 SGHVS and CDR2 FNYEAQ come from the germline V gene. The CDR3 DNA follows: TGTGCCAGCAGCCCAGGAATCGCTAATGAAAAACTGTTTTTT. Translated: CASSPGIANEKLFF.

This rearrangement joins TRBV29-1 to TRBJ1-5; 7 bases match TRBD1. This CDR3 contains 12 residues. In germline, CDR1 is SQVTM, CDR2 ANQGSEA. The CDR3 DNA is TGCAGACGACAGGGTATAGAACAGCCCCAGCATTTT. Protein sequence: CRRQGIEQPQHF.

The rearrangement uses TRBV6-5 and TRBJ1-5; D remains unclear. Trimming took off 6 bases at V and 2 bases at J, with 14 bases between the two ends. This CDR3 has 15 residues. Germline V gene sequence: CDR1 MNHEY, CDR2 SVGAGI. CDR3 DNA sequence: TGTGCCAGCAGCTCAGGCGCGATAGGCAATCAGCCCCAGCATTTT. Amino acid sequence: CASSSGAIGNQPQHF.

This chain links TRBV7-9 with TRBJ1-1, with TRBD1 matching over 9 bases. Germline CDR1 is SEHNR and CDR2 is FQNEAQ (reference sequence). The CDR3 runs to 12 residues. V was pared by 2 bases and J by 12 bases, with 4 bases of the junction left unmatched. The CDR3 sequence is CASSLTGGETFF. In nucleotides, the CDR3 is TGTGCCAGCAGCTTAACAGGGGGCGAAACTTTCTTT. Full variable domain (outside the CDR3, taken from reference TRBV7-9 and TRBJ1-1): DTGVSQNPRHKITKRGQNVTFRCDPISEHNRLYWYRQTLGQGPEFLTYFQNEAQLEKSRLLSDRFSAERPKGSFSTLEIQRTEQGDSAMYLCASSLTGGETFFGQGTRLTVV.

The CDR3 coding sequence is TGTGCCAGCAGTTTTGTGTCTAGCGGGACCTACGAGCAGTACTTC. It encodes CASSFVSSGTYEQYF. The V call is TRBV28, the J call TRBJ2-7; 9 positions match TRBD2. The ends lost 3 bases at V and 2 bases at J; junction bases unmatched: 5. The CDR3 extends over 15 amino acids. In germline, CDR1 is MDHEN, CDR2 SYDVKM.

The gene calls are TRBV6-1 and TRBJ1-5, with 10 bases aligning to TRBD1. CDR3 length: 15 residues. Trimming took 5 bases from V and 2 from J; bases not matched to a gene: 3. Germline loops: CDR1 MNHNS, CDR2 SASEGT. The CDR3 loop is CASSSGQGGNQPQHF. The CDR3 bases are TGTGCCAGCAGTTCAGGACAGGGGGGCAATCAGCCCCAGCATTTT.

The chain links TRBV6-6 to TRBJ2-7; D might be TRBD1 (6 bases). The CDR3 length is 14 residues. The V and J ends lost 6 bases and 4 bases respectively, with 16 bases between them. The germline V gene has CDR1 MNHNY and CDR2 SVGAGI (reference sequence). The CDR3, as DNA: TGTGCCAGCAGGCCCGGGACACAAGATTACGAGCAGTACTTC. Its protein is CASRPGTQDYEQYF.

This CDR3 reads CASRPRLAANTDTQYF. The CDR3 DNA follows: TGTGCCAGCAGACCGAGACTAGCGGCCAACACAGATACGCAGTATTTT. The chain carries TRBV27 and TRBJ2-3; 9 positions agree with TRBD2. There are 16 residues in the CDR3. Trimming removed 6 bases from V and 2 bases from J; junction bases left unmatched: 9. Germline V lookup: CDR1 MNHEY, CDR2 SMNVEV (reference sequence).

Here the CDR3 DNA reads TGTGCCAGCAGCTTTGTTCAAGGGGGAAACAATGAGCAGTTCTTC. Translating it yields CASSFVQGGNNEQFF. This chain links TRBV7-6 with TRBJ2-1; D perhaps matches TRBD1 (6 bases). Germline V gives CDR1 SGHVS, CDR2 FNYEAQ. The CDR3 is 15 amino acids. The germline V and J ends were trimmed by 3 bases and 5 bases, with 14 bases remaining between them. Looking up the rest from reference TRBV7-6 and TRBJ2-1 gives the full variable domain: GAGVSQSPRYKVTKRGQDVALRCDPISGHVSLYWYRQALGQGPEFLTYFNYEAQQDKSGLPNDRFSAERPEGSISTLTIQRTEQRDSAMYRCASSFVQGGNNEQFFGPGTRLTVL.

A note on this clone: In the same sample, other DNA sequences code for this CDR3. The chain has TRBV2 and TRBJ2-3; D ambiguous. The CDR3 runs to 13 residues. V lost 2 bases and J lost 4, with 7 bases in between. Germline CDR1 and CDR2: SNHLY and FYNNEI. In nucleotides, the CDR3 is TGTGCCAGCAGTGAAAATGGGGCAGATACGCAGTATTTT. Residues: CASSENGADTQYF.

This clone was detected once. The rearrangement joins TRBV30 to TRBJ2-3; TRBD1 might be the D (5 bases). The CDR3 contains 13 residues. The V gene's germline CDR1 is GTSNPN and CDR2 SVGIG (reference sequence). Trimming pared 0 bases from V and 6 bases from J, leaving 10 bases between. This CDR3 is CAWSVPGWDTQYF. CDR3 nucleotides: TGTGCCTGGAGTGTACCAGGGTGGGATACGCAGTATTTT.

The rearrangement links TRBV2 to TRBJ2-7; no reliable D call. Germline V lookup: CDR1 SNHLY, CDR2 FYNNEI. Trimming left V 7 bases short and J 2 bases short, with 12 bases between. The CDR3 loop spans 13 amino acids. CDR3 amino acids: CASMMGLAYEQYF. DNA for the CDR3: TGTGCCAGCATGATGGGTCTAGCCTACGAGCAGTACTTC. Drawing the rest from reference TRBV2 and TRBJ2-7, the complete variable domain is EPEVTQTPSHQVTQMGQEVILRCVPISNHLYFYWYRQILGQKVEFLVSFYNNEISEKSEIFDDQFSVERPDGSNFTLKIRSTKLEDSAMYFCASMMGLAYEQYFGPGTRLTVT.

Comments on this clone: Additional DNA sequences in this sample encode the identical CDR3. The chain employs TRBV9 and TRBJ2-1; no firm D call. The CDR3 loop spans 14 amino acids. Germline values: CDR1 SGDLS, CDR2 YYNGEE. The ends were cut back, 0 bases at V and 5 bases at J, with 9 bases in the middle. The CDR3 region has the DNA TGTGCCAGCAGCGTAGGAAAGGGAAACAATGAGCAGTTCTTC. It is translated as CASSVGKGNNEQFF.

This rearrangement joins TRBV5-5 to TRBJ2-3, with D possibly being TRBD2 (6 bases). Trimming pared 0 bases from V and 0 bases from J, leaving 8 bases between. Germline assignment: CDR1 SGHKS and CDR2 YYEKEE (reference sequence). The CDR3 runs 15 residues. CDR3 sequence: CASSLVGTSTDTQYF. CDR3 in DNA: TGTGCCAGCAGCTTGGTAGGGACTAGCACAGATACGCAGTATTTT.

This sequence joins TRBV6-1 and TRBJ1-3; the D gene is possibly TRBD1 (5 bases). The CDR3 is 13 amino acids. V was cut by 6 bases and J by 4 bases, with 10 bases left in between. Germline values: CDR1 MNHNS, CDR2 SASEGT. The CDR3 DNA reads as TGTGCCAGCAGCGGGGCCGCGGGAAACACCATATATTTT. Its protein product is CASSGAAGNTIYF.